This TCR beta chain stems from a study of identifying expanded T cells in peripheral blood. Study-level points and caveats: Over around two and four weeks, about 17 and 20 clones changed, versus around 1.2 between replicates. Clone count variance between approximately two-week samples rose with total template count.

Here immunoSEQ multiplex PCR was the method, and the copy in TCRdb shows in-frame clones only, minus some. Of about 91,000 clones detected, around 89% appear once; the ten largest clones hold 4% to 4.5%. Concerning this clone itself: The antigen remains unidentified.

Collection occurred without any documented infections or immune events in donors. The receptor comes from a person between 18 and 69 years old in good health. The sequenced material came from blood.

This CDR3 is CASRRDSRNQPQHF. CDR3 sequence (DNA): TGTGCCAGCAGGCGGGACAGCCGCAATCAGCCCCAGCATTTT. V and J are TRBV6-5 and TRBJ1-5, with TRBD1 matching over 7 bases. Germline CDR1 MNHEY, CDR2 SVGAGI. V shed 6 bases and J 2 bases; nucleotides not matched to a gene: 4. This CDR3 region has 14 residues.